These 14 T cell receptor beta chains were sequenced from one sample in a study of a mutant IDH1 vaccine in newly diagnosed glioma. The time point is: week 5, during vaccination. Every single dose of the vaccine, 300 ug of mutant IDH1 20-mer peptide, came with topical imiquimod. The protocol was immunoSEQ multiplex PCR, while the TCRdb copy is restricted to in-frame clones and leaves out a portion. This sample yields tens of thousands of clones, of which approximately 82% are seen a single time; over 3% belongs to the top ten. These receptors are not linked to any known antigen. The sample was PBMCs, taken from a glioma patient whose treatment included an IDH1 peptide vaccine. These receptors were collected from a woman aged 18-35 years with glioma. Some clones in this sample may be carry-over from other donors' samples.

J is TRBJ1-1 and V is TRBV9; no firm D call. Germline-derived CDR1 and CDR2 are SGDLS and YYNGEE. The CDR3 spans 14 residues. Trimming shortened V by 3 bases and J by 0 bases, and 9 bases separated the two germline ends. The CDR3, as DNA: TGTGCCAGCAGCGCACAGAGTATGAACACTGAAGCTTTCTTT. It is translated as CASSAQSMNTEAFF. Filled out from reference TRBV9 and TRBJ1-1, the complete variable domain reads DSGVTQTPKHLITATGQRVTLRCSPRSGDLSVYWYQQSLDQGLQFLIQYYNGEERAKGNILERFSAQQFPDLHSELNLSSLELGDSALYFCASSAQSMNTEAFFGQGTRLTVV.

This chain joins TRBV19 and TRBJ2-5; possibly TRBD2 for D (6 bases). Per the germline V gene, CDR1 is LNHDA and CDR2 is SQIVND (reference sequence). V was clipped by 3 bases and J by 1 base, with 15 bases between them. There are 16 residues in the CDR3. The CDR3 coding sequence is TGTGCCAGTAGTATGGGTCTCAGGAGGGGCCAAGAGACCCAGTACTTC. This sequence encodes CASSMGLRRGQETQYF.

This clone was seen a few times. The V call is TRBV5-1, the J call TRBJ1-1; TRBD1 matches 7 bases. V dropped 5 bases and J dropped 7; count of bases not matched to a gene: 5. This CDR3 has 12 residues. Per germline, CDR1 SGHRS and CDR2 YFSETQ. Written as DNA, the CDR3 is TGCGCCAGCAGATCCAGGGGGGGTGAAGCTTTCTTT. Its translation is CASRSRGGEAFF.

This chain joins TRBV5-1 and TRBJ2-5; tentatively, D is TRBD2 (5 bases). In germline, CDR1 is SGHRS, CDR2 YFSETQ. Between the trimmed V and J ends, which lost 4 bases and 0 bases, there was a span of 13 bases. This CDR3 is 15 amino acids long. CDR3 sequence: CASSEWSGYQETQYF. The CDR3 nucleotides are TGCGCCAGCAGCGAATGGTCGGGGTACCAAGAGACCCAGTACTTC.

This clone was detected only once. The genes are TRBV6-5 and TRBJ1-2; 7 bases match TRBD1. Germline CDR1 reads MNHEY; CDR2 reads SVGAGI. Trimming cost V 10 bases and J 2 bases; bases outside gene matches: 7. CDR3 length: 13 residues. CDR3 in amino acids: CATRDSINYGYTF. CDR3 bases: TGTGCCACCCGGGACAGCATAAACTATGGCTACACCTTC.

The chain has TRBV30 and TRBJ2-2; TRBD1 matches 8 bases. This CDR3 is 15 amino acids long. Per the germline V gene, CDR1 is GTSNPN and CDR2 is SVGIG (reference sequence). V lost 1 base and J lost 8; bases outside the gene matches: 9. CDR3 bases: TGTGCCTGGAGTGCCCGCTTGGGACAGGCGGGGGAGCTGTTTTTT. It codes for CAWSARLGQAGELFF.

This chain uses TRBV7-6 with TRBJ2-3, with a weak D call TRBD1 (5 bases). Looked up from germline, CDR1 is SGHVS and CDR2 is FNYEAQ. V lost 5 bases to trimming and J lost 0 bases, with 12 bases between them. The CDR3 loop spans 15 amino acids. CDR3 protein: CASSTGHSSTDTQYF. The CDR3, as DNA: TGTGCCAGCAGCACCGGACACTCAAGCACAGATACGCAGTATTTT.

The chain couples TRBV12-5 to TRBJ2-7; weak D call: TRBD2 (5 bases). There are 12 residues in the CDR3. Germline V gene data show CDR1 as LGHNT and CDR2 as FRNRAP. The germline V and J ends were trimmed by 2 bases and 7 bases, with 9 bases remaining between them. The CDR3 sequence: CASGLRSGEQYF. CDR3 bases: TGTGCTAGTGGTTTGCGGTCGGGAGAGCAGTACTTC. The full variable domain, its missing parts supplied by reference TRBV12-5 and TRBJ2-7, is DARVTQTPRHKVTEMGQEVTMRCQPILGHNTVFWYRQTMMQGLELLAYFRNRAPLDDSGMPKDRFSAEMPDATLATLKIQPSEPRDSAVYFCASGLRSGEQYFGPGTRLTVT.

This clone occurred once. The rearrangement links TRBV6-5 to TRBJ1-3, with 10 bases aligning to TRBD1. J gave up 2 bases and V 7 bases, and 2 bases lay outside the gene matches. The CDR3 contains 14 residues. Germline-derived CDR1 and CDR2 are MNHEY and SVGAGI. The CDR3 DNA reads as TGTGCCAGCACCGGGACAGGGGCTGGAAACACCATATATTTT. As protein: CASTGTGAGNTIYF.

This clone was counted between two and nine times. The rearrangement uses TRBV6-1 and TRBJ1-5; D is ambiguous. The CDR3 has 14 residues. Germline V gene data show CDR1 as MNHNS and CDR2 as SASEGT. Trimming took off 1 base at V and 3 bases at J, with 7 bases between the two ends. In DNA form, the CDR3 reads TGTGCCAGCAGTGAAGGAAAATACAATCAGCCCCAGCATTTT. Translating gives CASSEGKYNQPQHF.

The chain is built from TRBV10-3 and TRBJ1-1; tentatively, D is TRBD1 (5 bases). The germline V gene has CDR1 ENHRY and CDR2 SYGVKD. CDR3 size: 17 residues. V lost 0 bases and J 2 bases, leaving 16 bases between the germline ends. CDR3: CAISESPGGGGNTEAFF. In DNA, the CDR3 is TGTGCCATCAGTGAGTCCCCGGGGGGGGGTGGAAACACTGAAGCTTTCTTT.

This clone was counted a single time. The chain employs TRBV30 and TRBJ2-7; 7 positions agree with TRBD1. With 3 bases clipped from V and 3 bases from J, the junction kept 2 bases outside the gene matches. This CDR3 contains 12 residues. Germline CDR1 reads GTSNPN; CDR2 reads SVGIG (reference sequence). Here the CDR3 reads CAWRTGYYEQYF. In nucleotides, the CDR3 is TGTGCCTGGAGGACAGGGTACTACGAGCAGTACTTC.

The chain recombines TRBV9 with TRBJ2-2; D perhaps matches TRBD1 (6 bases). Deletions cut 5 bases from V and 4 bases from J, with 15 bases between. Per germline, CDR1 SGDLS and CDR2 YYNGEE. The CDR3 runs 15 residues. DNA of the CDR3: TGTGCCAGCAGTTTAAACAGGGTGGGCACCGGGGAGCTGTTTTTT. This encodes CASSLNRVGTGELFF.

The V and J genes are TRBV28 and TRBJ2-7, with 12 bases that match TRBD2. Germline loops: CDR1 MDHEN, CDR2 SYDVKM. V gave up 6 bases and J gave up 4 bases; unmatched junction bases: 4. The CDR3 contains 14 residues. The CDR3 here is CASSRTSGAYEQYF. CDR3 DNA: TGTGCCAGCAGCCGGACTAGCGGGGCTTACGAGCAGTACTTC.